The clone carrying this T cell receptor (beta chain) was observed a few times. Its antigen is not identified. Germline assignment: CDR1 GTSNPN and CDR2 SVGIG (reference sequence). Trimming took 4 bases from V and 0 from J, leaving 9 bases between them. The CDR3 has 13 amino acids. The data originate from a study of T cells after yellow fever vaccination. Overall study results and limits: The study noted that FACS-sorted repertoires could contain abundant clonotypes contaminating from the bulk population. Detected again after the booster were most primary-vaccination clones, at 95% to 96% CD4 and 70% to 90% CD8.

TCR cDNA, made by 5'RACE template switching, carried an added universal primer site and UMIs. TCRdb redid the calling of the 5' RACE reads with MiXCR, one entry per CDR3 protein. Here the sample spans some 390,000 distinct CDR3 sequences, around 6.4% being singletons. The V call is TRBV30, the J call TRBJ1-1; possible D gene TRBD1, 5 bases. This TCR was recovered from a man aged 30 to 39 who received the YFV17D yellow fever vaccine. The input for sequencing was PBMCs, taken 5 days after the yellow fever booster vaccination. The CDR3 loop reads CAWTRDLNTEAFF. The CDR3 DNA follows: TGTGCCTGGACCCGGGACCTGAACACTGAAGCTTTCTTT. Complete variable domain (other parts from reference TRBV30 and TRBJ1-1): SQTIHQWPATLVQPVGSPLSLECTVEGTSNPNLYWYRQAAGRGLQLLFYSVGIGQISSEVPQNLSASRPQDRQFILSSKKLLLSDSGFYLCAWTRDLNTEAFFGQGTRLTVV.